The 3 T cell receptor beta chains listed next were all sequenced from one sample in a study of a mutant IDH1 vaccine in newly diagnosed glioma. Libraries were prepared by immunoSEQ multiplex PCR; TCRdb keeps only in-frame clonotypes and omits some of them. Of 50,000 or so clones listed, 80% to 90% are singletons. The time point here: baseline, week 1 (first vaccination visit). The treatment here: pre-vaccination baseline after standard-of-care therapy. The sample in question was PBMCs, obtained from a glioma patient treated with radiotherapy, temozolomide or both. The receptors here all came from a man aged 18-30 years with glioma.

This clone turned up a few times. The chain uses TRBV18 and TRBJ1-2, with D perhaps TRBD1 (5 bases). V lost 3 bases to trimming and J lost 2 bases, with 16 bases between them. The germline V gene encodes CDR1 KGHSH and CDR2 LQKENI. This CDR3 comprises 16 residues. As DNA, the CDR3 is TGTGCCAGCTCACCGTCGGGGCAGCCCTGGAACTATGGCTACACCTTC. Translated: CASSPSGQPWNYGYTF.

This clone is medium-sized in the sample. This rearrangement joins TRBV4-3 to TRBJ2-1, with D maybe TRBD2 (6 bases). Germline V lookup: CDR1 LGHNA, CDR2 YSLEER. The CDR3 is 15 amino acids. The V gene lost 0 bases and the J gene lost 7 bases, with 13 bases spanning the gap. The CDR3 DNA reads as TGCGCCAGCAGCCAAGATCGGGGACTCGGGAATGAGCAGTTCTTC. Translation: CASSQDRGLGNEQFF.

J is TRBJ2-7 and V is TRBV6-1; tentatively, D is TRBD2 (5 bases). Germline V gene sequence: CDR1 MNHNS, CDR2 SASEGT. V lost 5 bases and J lost 2, with 10 bases in between. CDR3 length equals 13 residues. CDR3: CASSPGGTYEQYF. DNA for the CDR3: TGTGCCAGCAGTCCTGGAGGTACCTACGAGCAGTACTTC.